Listed below are T cell receptor beta chains from one sample, sequenced in a study of graft-versus-host responses after intestinal transplantation. Using immunoSEQ multiplex PCR, the repertoire was profiled, and TCRdb retains in-frame clones only, with some absent. The table includes 85,000 to 100,000 clones, roughly 83% detected once. The sample in question was PBMCs, obtained 255 days after intestinal transplant. The receptors here all came from a human patient who received an intestinal transplant, so some T cells may come from the graft donor. Both conserved end residues are part of each CDR3. The order of the fields is clone size, D gene, V gene, J gene, CDR3 protein, CDR3 DNA. The D gene is left open where the match is weak. Clone sizes are given selectively: once, few, many, or a class where the clone is expanded.

-	-	TRBV6-5	TRBJ1-1	CASQGRGNTEAFF	TGTGCCAGCCAGGGTAGGGGGAACACTGAAGCTTTCTTT
-	-	TRBV27	TRBJ2-7	CASSPRLFYEQYF	TGTGCCAGCAGTCCACGACTGTTCTACGAGCAGTACTTC
-	TRBD1	TRBV7-9	TRBJ2-1	CASSFSGTGREFF	TGTGCCAGCAGCTTTTCCGGGACAGGGAGAGAGTTCTTC
-	-	TRBV19	TRBJ2-6	CASNSGTVLRGANVLTF	TGTGCCAGTAATTCAGGGACGGTACTGCGCGGGGCCAACGTCCTGACTTTC
-	-	TRBV18	TRBJ2-2	CASSPVNTGELFF	TGTGCCAGCTCACCAGTAAACACCGGGGAGCTGTTTTTT
-	-	TRBV30	TRBJ1-5	CAWSLGDSNQPQHF	TGTGCCTGGAGTTTGGGAGATAGCAATCAGCCCCAGCATTTT
-	-	TRBV25-1	TRBJ2-2	CASSELRGIFGDGELFF	TGTGCCAGCAGTGAATTGAGAGGAATTTTCGGTGACGGGGAGCTGTTTTTT
once	-	TRBV27	TRBJ2-7	CASTPAGAYEQYF	TGTGCCAGCACCCCCGCAGGGGCCTACGAGCAGTACTTC
few	-	TRBV7-6	TRBJ2-1	CASRLAASNEQFF	TGTGCCAGCAGACTAGCTGCCAGCAATGAGCAGTTCTTC
-	-	TRBV27	TRBJ2-7	CASSLRSGSYEQYF	TGTGCCAGCAGTTTGCGCAGCGGCTCCTACGAGCAGTACTTC
-	-	TRBV5-8	TRBJ1-2	CASRLEFSYTF	TGTGCCAGCAGACTGGAATTTTCCTACACCTTC
-	-	TRBV10-2	TRBJ1-3	CASSEPGNTIYF	TGCGCCAGCAGTGAACCCGGAAACACCATATATTTT
-	-	TRBV6-1	TRBJ2-2	CASSETGEGTGELFF	TGTGCCAGCAGTGAGACAGGGGAGGGCACCGGGGAGCTGTTTTTT
-	-	TRBV5-1	TRBJ1-1	CASSLEAGARTEAFF	TGCGCCAGCAGCTTGGAGGCGGGGGCCAGGACTGAAGCTTTCTTT
-	TRBD2	TRBV4-2	TRBJ2-7	CASSQDGGGTSYEQYF	TGTGCCAGCAGCCAAGACGGCGGGGGGACCTCCTACGAGCAGTACTTC
-	TRBD2	TRBV19	TRBJ2-3	CASSTSGFSTDTQYF	TGTGCCAGTAGTACTAGCGGGTTCAGCACAGATACGCAGTATTTT
once	TRBD1	TRBV5-8	TRBJ2-3	CASSSQGVSTDTQYF	TGTGCCAGTAGCTCACAGGGGGTTAGCACAGATACGCAGTATTTT
-	-	TRBV7-8	TRBJ1-6	CASSPRATGPYNSPLHF	TGTGCCAGCAGCCCACGGGCTACAGGGCCCTATAATTCACCCCTCCACTTT
-	TRBD1	TRBV10-3	TRBJ2-1	CAISGRDRGPNEQFF	TGTGCCATCAGTGGCCGGGACAGGGGCCCTAATGAGCAGTTCTTC
-	-	TRBV9	TRBJ2-4	CAISAGDQNIQYF	TGTGCCATCAGCGCAGGGGACCAAAACATTCAGTACTTC
few	TRBD2	TRBV2	TRBJ2-7	CASSSPTSGRAEGSYEQYF	TGTGCCAGCAGTTCGCCTACTAGCGGGAGGGCCGAAGGGTCCTACGAGCAGTACTTC
few	TRBD2	TRBV4-2	TRBJ2-3	CASSQRAGGSTDTQYF	TGTGCCAGCAGCCAAAGAGCGGGGGGGAGCACAGATACGCAGTATTTT
-	-	TRBV28	TRBJ1-2	CASKPGGSGYTF	TGTGCCAGCAAACCTGGGGGCTCTGGCTACACCTTC
-	TRBD1	TRBV9	TRBJ2-2	CASSASRDRGHTGELFF	TGTGCCAGCAGCGCCTCCCGGGACAGGGGTCACACCGGGGAGCTGTTTTTT
-	-	TRBV2	TRBJ2-7	CASSGESLYYEQYF	TGTGCCAGCAGTGGCGAGTCCCTCTACTACGAGCAGTACTTC
-	-	TRBV6-6	TRBJ2-7	CASSYTRGDEQYF	TGTGCCAGCAGTTACACCCGAGGGGACGAGCAGTACTTC
once	TRBD1	TRBV6-1	TRBJ2-3	CASSEGQESTDTQYF	TGTGCCAGCAGTGAGGGACAGGAGAGCACAGATACGCAGTATTTT
-	-	TRBV28	TRBJ1-1	CASGAFTGSVYMNTEAFF	TGTGCCAGCGGGGCGTTTACAGGTTCTGTCTACATGAACACTGAAGCTTTCTTT
-	TRBD1	TRBV2	TRBJ1-2	CASPRGGNYGYTF	TGTGCCAGCCCCAGGGGGGGTAACTATGGCTACACCTTC
-	-	TRBV6-6	TRBJ1-1	CASSYHGNTEAFF	TGTGCCAGCAGTTACCATGGGAACACTGAAGCTTTCTTT
-	TRBD1	TRBV27	TRBJ2-7	CASSLKIPGQGAYEQYF	TGTGCCAGCAGTCTAAAAATACCGGGACAGGGGGCTTACGAGCAGTACTTC
-	-	TRBV9	TRBJ2-2	CASSARRSNTGELFF	TGTGCCAGCAGCGCCCGACGTTCGAACACCGGGGAGCTGTTTTTT
-	-	TRBV5-1	TRBJ2-2	CASSLGLISNTGELFF	TGCGCCAGCAGCTTGGGACTAATCTCCAACACCGGGGAGCTGTTTTTT
-	TRBD1	TRBV28	TRBJ1-3	CASSLPGTGEEDTIYF	TGTGCCAGCAGTTTACCCGGGACAGGGGAGGAAGACACCATATATTTT
few	-	TRBV2	TRBJ2-5	CASMRDLQETQYF	TGTGCCAGCATGAGGGACCTCCAAGAGACCCAGTACTTC
-	-	TRBV10-3	TRBJ2-4	CAISDTRGTGNIQYF	TGTGCCATCAGTGACACCCGGGGGACCGGGAACATTCAGTACTTC
-	-	TRBV5-8	TRBJ1-1	CASKMGSTEAFF	TGTGCCAGCAAGATGGGTAGCACTGAAGCTTTCTTT
once	-	TRBV6-5	TRBJ1-2	CASRRASYGYTF	TGTGCCAGCAGAAGGGCCTCCTATGGCTACACCTTC
-	-	TRBV11-2	TRBJ2-1	CASSSPGRGQYNEQFF	TGTGCCAGCAGCTCGCCGGGGCGGGGACAATACAATGAGCAGTTCTTC
-	-	TRBV4-1	TRBJ1-2	CASSQVVVVGTNYGYTF	TGCGCCAGCAGCCAAGTAGTGGTCGTCGGAACTAACTATGGCTACACCTTC
few	-	TRBV4-1	TRBJ1-3	CASSQEGVGNTIYF	TGCGCCAGCAGCCAGGAGGGCGTCGGGAACACCATATATTTT
-	-	TRBV30	TRBJ1-1	CAWRPSTLNTEAFF	TGTGCCTGGAGACCCTCCACATTGAACACTGAAGCTTTCTTT
-	-	TRBV5-1	TRBJ2-3	CASSLGFSTDTQYF	TGCGCCAGCAGCTTGGGCTTTAGCACAGATACGCAGTATTTT
-	-	TRBV28	TRBJ1-2	CASSTREVLYGYTF	TGTGCCAGCAGTACCCGGGAGGTTCTCTATGGCTACACCTTC
-	-	TRBV7-9	TRBJ1-1	CASRRTSTEAFF	TGTGCCAGCAGACGGACATCGACTGAAGCTTTCTTT
-	-	TRBV15	TRBJ2-5	CATNNGTQETQYF	TGTGCCACCAACAACGGGACCCAAGAGACCCAGTACTTC
-	-	TRBV2	TRBJ1-5	CASKFAGNQPQHF	TGTGCCAGCAAGTTTGCGGGTAATCAGCCCCAGCATTTT